The clone carrying this T cell receptor beta chain was detected a few times. These data come from a study of cytomegalovirus exposure and HLA in healthy donors. There are 15 residues in the CDR3. In germline, CDR1 is MGHRA, CDR2 YSYEKL. V shed 1 base and J 7 bases; nucleotides not matched to a gene: 4. The study ran its PCR with 60 Vbeta and 13 Jbeta primers. Libraries were prepared by immunoSEQ multiplex PCR; TCRdb keeps only in-frame clonotypes and omits some of them. In the table there are approximately 190,000 clones, around 86% of which are singletons. This TCR was recovered from a woman in her forties or fifties in good health and CMV-seropositive. The sequenced material came from PBMCs. The chain employs TRBV4-1 and TRBJ1-6; 7 nucleotides agree with TRBD1. CDR3 nucleotide sequence: TGCGCCAGCAGCCAAGTTCCAGGGGGAAATTCACCCCTCCACTTT. It yields the protein CASSQVPGGNSPLHF.